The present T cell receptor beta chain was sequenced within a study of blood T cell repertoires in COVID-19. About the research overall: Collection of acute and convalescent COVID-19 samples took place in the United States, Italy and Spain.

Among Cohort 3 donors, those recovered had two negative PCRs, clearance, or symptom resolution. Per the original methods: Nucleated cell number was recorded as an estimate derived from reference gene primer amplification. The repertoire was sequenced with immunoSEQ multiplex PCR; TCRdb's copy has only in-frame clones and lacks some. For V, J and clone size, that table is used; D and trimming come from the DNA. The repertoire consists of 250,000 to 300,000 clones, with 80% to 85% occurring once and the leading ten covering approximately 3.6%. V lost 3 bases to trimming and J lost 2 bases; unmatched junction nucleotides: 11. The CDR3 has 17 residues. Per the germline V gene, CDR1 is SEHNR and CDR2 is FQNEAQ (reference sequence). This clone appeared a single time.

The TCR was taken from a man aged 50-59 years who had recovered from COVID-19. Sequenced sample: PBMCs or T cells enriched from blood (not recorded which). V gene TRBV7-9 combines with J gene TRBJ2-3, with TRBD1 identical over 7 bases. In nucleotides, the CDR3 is TGTGCCAGCAGCTTGAGGGGGCTCGTTGGGAACACAGATACGCAGTATTTT. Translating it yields CASSLRGLVGNTDTQYF.